The 15 T cell receptor beta chains presented below share a single source sample, sequenced in a study of OX40 agonist ivuxolimab in advanced cancers. The repertoire was sequenced with immunoSEQ multiplex PCR; TCRdb's copy has only in-frame clones and lacks some. This table holds about 65,000 clones, approximately 89% found once. Sequenced material: CD4+ or CD8+ T cells sorted from blood, taken in a trial of the OX40 agonist ivuxolimab. The receptors shown here come from an adult with an advanced solid tumor such as melanoma, head and neck, liver or kidney cancer.

Comments on this clone: The junction shows a germline mismatch at one end, possibly a read error. The V call is TRBV11-2, the J call TRBJ1-3; D gene ambiguous. This CDR3 comprises 13 residues. The V gene's germline CDR1 is SGHAT and CDR2 FQNNGV. CDR3 sequence reads: CASSLGVGDTIYF. CDR3 nucleotide sequence: TGTGCCAGCAGCTTAGGGGTTGGAGACACCATATATTTT. The variable domain in full, completed from reference TRBV11-2 and TRBJ1-3, reads EAGVAQSPRYKIIEKRQSVAFWCNPISGHATLYWYQQILGQGPKLLIQFQNNGVVDDSQLPKDRFSAERLKGVDSTLKIQPAKLEDSAVYLCASSLGVGDTIYFGEGSWLTVV.

This chain links TRBV6-5 with TRBJ1-2, with TRBD1 as a possible D gene (6 bases). Trimming took 2 bases from V and 7 from J, leaving 14 bases between them. Germline assignment: CDR1 MNHEY and CDR2 SVGAGI. The CDR3 runs to 14 residues. This CDR3 is CASSYGAGVAGYTF. The CDR3 DNA sequence: TGTGCCAGCAGTTACGGGGCAGGGGTTGCTGGCTACACCTTC.

The chain is built from TRBV5-6 and TRBJ2-2; D possibly matches TRBD1 or TRBD2 (6 bases each). With 4 bases removed from V and 6 bases from J, the gap between germline ends came to 10 bases. CDR1 is SGHDT and CDR2 is YYEEEE in the germline V gene. The CDR3 is made up of 13 amino acids. The DNA of the CDR3 is TGTGCCAGCAGCCACAGGGAGGCCGGGGAGCTGTTTTTT. Protein sequence: CASSHREAGELFF.

V and J are TRBV7-9 and TRBJ2-1, with 11 nucleotides matching TRBD2. CDR3 length: 15 amino acids. Germline V gives CDR1 SEHNR, CDR2 FQNEAQ (reference sequence). V trimming: 5 bases; J trimming: 8 bases; junction bases outside the gene matches: 8. This CDR3 is CASSPTGLAADEQFF. CDR3 DNA: TGTGCCAGCAGCCCTACGGGACTAGCGGCCGATGAGCAGTTCTTC.

The V gene is TRBV2, the J gene TRBJ2-3; D remains unclear. The CDR3 loop spans 15 amino acids. Trimming took off 4 bases at V and 0 bases at J, with 11 bases between the two ends. Germline V CDR1 and CDR2: SNHLY, FYNNEI. CDR3 sequence reads: CASSVQRSSTDTQYF. CDR3 DNA: TGTGCCAGCAGTGTCCAGAGGTCGAGCACAGATACGCAGTATTTT.

This clone has a single count. The chain employs TRBV7-2 and TRBJ2-7, with D maybe TRBD1 (5 bases). Germline V CDR1 and CDR2: SGHTA, FQGNSA. With 4 bases removed from V and 2 bases from J, the gap between germline ends came to 15 bases. The CDR3 length is 15 residues. CDR3 region: CASSSLNRRPYEQYF. The DNA for the CDR3 is TGTGCCAGCAGCTCACTCAACAGGAGACCCTACGAGCAGTACTTC.

CDR3 loop: CASSTGTGKTTLHF. CDR3 in DNA: TGTGCCAGCAGCACTGGGACAGGGAAAACGACCCTCCACTTT. The chain carries TRBV7-9 and TRBJ1-6, with 9 positions matching TRBD1. The CDR3 covers 14 residues. Germline CDR1 SEHNR, CDR2 FQNEAQ (reference sequence). J lost 14 bases, V lost 5 bases, and 10 bases had no gene match.

This chain links TRBV6-5 with TRBJ1-6, with D possibly TRBD1 on 5 matching bases. Germline CDR1 is MNHEY and CDR2 is SVGAGI. The CDR3 sequence is 14 residues long. V was pared by 5 bases and J by 7 bases, with 12 bases between. The CDR3 region is CASSVSGTNSPLHF. DNA of the CDR3: TGTGCCAGCAGTGTTTCAGGGACGAATTCACCCCTCCACTTT.

The chain couples TRBV11-2 to TRBJ1-5, with a tentative D call TRBD1 (6 bases). V was cut by 5 bases and J by 3 bases, with 11 bases left in between. Per germline, CDR1 SGHAT and CDR2 FQNNGV. This CDR3 comprises 14 residues. The CDR3 sequence: CASSAGQFNQPQHF. In DNA, the CDR3 is TGTGCCAGCAGCGCAGGACAGTTCAATCAGCCCCAGCATTTT.

The V gene is TRBV7-9, the J gene TRBJ2-3; possible D gene TRBD2, 6 bases. Per the germline V gene, CDR1 is SEHNR and CDR2 is FQNEAQ (reference sequence). This CDR3 has 11 residues. The V gene lost 5 bases and the J gene lost 6 bases, with 6 bases spanning the gap. The CDR3 reads CASSGGDTQYF. For the CDR3, the DNA is TGTGCCAGCAGCGGGGGGGATACGCAGTATTTT. The full variable domain, in which reference TRBV7-9 and TRBJ2-3 provide the parts outside the CDR3, is DTGVSQNPRHKITKRGQNVTFRCDPISEHNRLYWYRQTLGQGPEFLTYFQNEAQLEKSRLLSDRFSAERPKGSFSTLEIQRTEQGDSAMYLCASSGGDTQYFGPGTRLTVL.

The rearrangement links TRBV10-3 to TRBJ1-1; TRBD1 agrees at 7 bases. Germline V gene lookup returns CDR1 ENHRY and CDR2 SYGVKD. CDR3 length equals 12 residues. Unmatched junction bases numbered 2, after V lost 6 bases and J lost 4 bases. CDR3 amino acids: CAIRAGGTEAFF. CDR3 nucleotides: TGTGCCATCAGGGCAGGGGGCACTGAAGCTTTCTTT.

The J gene is TRBJ2-3, the V gene TRBV11-3, with TRBD2 identical over 7 bases. This CDR3 spans 18 amino acids. V lost 4 bases, J lost 0 bases, and 13 bases stayed unmatched. Germline CDR1 is SGHNT and CDR2 is YENEEA. The chain's CDR3 is CASSSTRPGTKSTDTQYF. In DNA, the CDR3 is TGTGCCAGCAGCTCCACTCGCCCCGGGACTAAGAGCACAGATACGCAGTATTTT.

This chain uses TRBV5-1 with TRBJ2-3; D unresolved. CDR1 and CDR2 (germline): SGHRS, YFSETQ. V was shortened by 7 bases and J by 6 bases, with 9 bases between the two germline ends. The CDR3 sequence is 11 residues long. The CDR3 coding sequence is TGCGCCAGCCGCGAAGGGGATACGCAGTATTTT. As protein: CASREGDTQYF.

V gene TRBV2 combines with J gene TRBJ1-5, with D uncertain. With 6 bases removed from V and 0 bases from J, the gap between germline ends came to 6 bases. Germline CDR1 is SNHLY and CDR2 is FYNNEI. The CDR3 totals 13 residues. The CDR3 bases are TGTGCCAGCAGAGCTAATAGCAATCAGCCCCAGCATTTT. Amino acids: CASRANSNQPQHF. The full variable domain, in which reference TRBV2 and TRBJ1-5 provide the parts outside the CDR3, is EPEVTQTPSHQVTQMGQEVILRCVPISNHLYFYWYRQILGQKVEFLVSFYNNEISEKSEIFDDQFSVERPDGSNFTLKIRSTKLEDSAMYFCASRANSNQPQHFGDGTRLSIL.

The rearrangement joins TRBV5-6 to TRBJ2-4; 10 bases line up with TRBD1. V shed 5 bases, J shed 4 bases, and the junction held 6 bases outside the gene matches. Germline V lookup: CDR1 SGHDT, CDR2 YYEEEE. This CDR3 is built from 15 residues. The CDR3 nucleotides are TGTGCCAGCAGGCGGGGACAGGGGATTAAAAACATTCAGTACTTC. Translation gives CASRRGQGIKNIQYF.